Listed below are T cell receptor beta chains from one sample, sequenced in a study of blood T cell repertoires in COVID-19. Clones were sequenced by immunoSEQ multiplex PCR, and TCRdb holds only the in-frame ones, with some missing. The data contain 350,000 to 550,000 clones, around 87% of them singletons. Sequencing was done on a sample of PBMCs or T cells enriched from blood (not recorded which). These TCRs come from a man aged 25 to 40 who had recovered from COVID-19. CDR3s include the opening cysteine and the closing phenylalanine or tryptophan. The D gene is left open where the match is weak. Size is stated for part of the rows, as once, few or many counts, or as a class when the clone is expanded.

V	size	D	J	CDR3	DNA
TRBV5-1	.	.	TRBJ1-1	CASSLGRGNTEAFF	TGCGCCAGCAGCTTGGGCCGGGGTAACACTGAAGCTTTCTTT
TRBV25-1	.	.	TRBJ1-5	CASSPRGNQPQHF	TGTGCCAGCAGTCCAAGGGGTAATCAGCCCCAGCATTTT
TRBV11-2	once	TRBD2	TRBJ2-3	CASSDQAGTSGTDTQYF	TGTGCCAGCAGCGATCAGGCTGGGACTAGCGGGACAGATACGCAGTATTTT
TRBV2	.	TRBD2	TRBJ2-7	CASVRASGKSSYEQYF	TGTGCCAGCGTTAGGGCTAGCGGCAAAAGCTCCTACGAGCAGTACTTC
TRBV13	.	TRBD1	TRBJ1-1	CASSLRQGREEAFF	TGTGCCAGCAGCCTTCGACAGGGAAGGGAAGAGGCTTTCTTT
TRBV24-1	.	.	TRBJ2-7	CATSAGGFGEQYF	TGTGCCACCAGTGCCGGCGGGTTCGGGGAGCAGTACTTC
TRBV4-1	.	TRBD1	TRBJ1-2	CASSQGGQGGEGGYTF	TGCGCCAGCAGCCAAGGGGGACAGGGGGGAGAGGGTGGCTACACCTTC
TRBV7-8	.	.	TRBJ2-3	CASSKKRANNGDTQYF	TGTGCCAGCAGCAAAAAGCGAGCGAATAACGGGGATACGCAGTATTTT
TRBV28	.	TRBD1	TRBJ1-5	CASSYLDRDQPQHF	TGTGCCAGCAGTTACCTCGACAGGGATCAGCCCCAGCATTTT
TRBV18	.	.	TRBJ2-7	CASSNPGYAYEQYF	TGTGCCAGCTCCAATCCGGGGTATGCCTACGAGCAGTACTTC
TRBV6-1	once	TRBD1	TRBJ2-3	CASSEGGQGSDTQYF	TGTGCCAGCAGTGAAGGTGGACAGGGTTCAGATACGCAGTATTTT
TRBV27	once	TRBD1	TRBJ1-1	CASSLLGDRENTEAFF	TGTGCCAGCAGTTTGCTCGGAGACAGGGAAAACACTGAAGCTTTCTTT
TRBV27	.	.	TRBJ2-7	CASSFRSGQSSYEQYF	TGTGCCAGCAGTTTCAGGTCAGGACAGAGCTCCTACGAGCAGTACTTC
TRBV13	.	.	TRBJ1-1	CASSLQGNTEAFF	TGTGCCAGCAGCTTGCAGGGGAACACTGAAGCTTTCTTT
TRBV24-1	once	.	TRBJ1-2	CATSDSNPGVGHGYTF	TGTGCCACCAGTGACTCTAATCCCGGGGTCGGCCATGGCTACACCTTC
TRBV7-2	.	TRBD2	TRBJ2-1	CASSLDGLAGVGSYNEQFF	TGTGCCAGCAGCTTGGATGGACTAGCGGGAGTAGGGTCCTACAATGAGCAGTTCTTC
TRBV5-1	.	.	TRBJ1-2	CASSLGDSLRGYTF	TGCGCCAGCAGCTTGGGTGACAGCCTCCGTGGCTACACCTTC
TRBV5-1	.	.	TRBJ1-6	CASRLTTGNGNSPLHF	TGCGCCAGCAGACTTACCACAGGGAACGGTAATTCACCCCTCCACTTT
TRBV4-2	.	.	TRBJ1-2	CASSQDITRDYGYTF	TGTGCCAGCAGCCAAGATATAACGAGGGACTATGGCTACACCTTC
TRBV5-1	.	TRBD2	TRBJ2-7	CASSHSGIPYEQYF	TGCGCCAGCTCCCATAGCGGGATCCCCTACGAGCAGTACTTC
TRBV11-2	.	TRBD2	TRBJ2-5	CASSWLAGEIGETQYF	TGTGCCAGCAGCTGGCTAGCGGGAGAGATTGGGGAGACCCAGTACTTC
TRBV29-1	.	TRBD2	TRBJ2-1	CSVIIAGGPGDEQFF	TGCAGCGTTATTATAGCGGGAGGGCCCGGGGATGAGCAGTTCTTC
TRBV19	once	.	TRBJ1-3	CASRETGSGNTIYF	TGTGCCAGTAGGGAAACAGGCTCTGGAAACACCATATATTTT
TRBV10-3	.	TRBD1	TRBJ2-1	CAISETGGGEQFF	TGTGCCATCAGTGAGACAGGGGGTGGGGAGCAGTTCTTC
TRBV4-1	once	TRBD1	TRBJ2-7	CASSQGRQGNVYEQYF	TGCGCCAGCAGCCAGGGTCGACAGGGAAACGTATACGAGCAGTACTTC
TRBV15	.	.	TRBJ1-4	CATSRDAGYEKLFF	TGTGCCACCAGCAGAGATGCGGGGTATGAAAAACTGTTTTTT
TRBV19	.	TRBD1	TRBJ2-2	CASSIWFFEGQGKTGELFF	TGTGCCAGTAGTATATGGTTTTTTGAGGGACAGGGGAAAACCGGGGAGCTGTTTTTT